The rows below give T cell receptor beta chains drawn from one sample of a study of cytomegalovirus exposure and HLA in healthy donors. Repertoires were generated with immunoSEQ multiplex PCR, while TCRdb's copy carries only in-frame clones and drops some. This table holds 120,000 or so clones, approximately 80% found once. The sequenced sample consisted of PBMCs. These receptors were taken from a human donor in good health. The CDR3 runs from the conserved cysteine through the conserved F or W. Fields, in order: V gene, J gene, clone size, D gene, CDR3 protein, CDR3 DNA. A D gene is named only where the DNA matches it firmly. Clone size is given for some rows only: seen once, a few or many times, or a class if the clone is expanded.

TRBV9,TRBJ2-1,NA,TRBD2,CASSVSSGRTVDEQFF,TGTGCCAGCAGCGTATCGAGCGGGAGGACGGTCGATGAGCAGTTCTTC
TRBV28,TRBJ2-5,few,TRBD1,CASIKRWQGADQYF,TGTGCCAGCATCAAAAGGTGGCAGGGGGCGGACCAGTACTTC
TRBV7-7,TRBJ2-7,NA,TRBD1,CASSPGGGRGREQYF,TGTGCTAGCAGCCCCGGGGGCGGCAGGGGGCGCGAGCAGTACTTC
TRBV27,TRBJ1-1,NA,TRBD1,CASSWGTGENEAFF,TGTGCCAGCAGTTGGGGGACAGGGGAAAATGAAGCTTTCTTT
TRBV28,TRBJ1-2,NA,NA,CASSPQPGRTDGYTF,TGTGCCAGCAGTCCACAACCGGGGAGAACGGATGGCTACACCTTC
TRBV11-3,TRBJ2-5,NA,TRBD1,CASSLGQGAYRHF,TGTGCCAGCAGCTTGGGACAGGGGGCGTACCGGCACTTC
TRBV5-1,TRBJ2-1,NA,NA,CASNRGEYNEQFF,TGCGCCAGCAATAGGGGCGAGTACAATGAGCAGTTCTTC
TRBV19,TRBJ2-1,NA,NA,CASSRQENYNEQFF,TGTGCCAGTAGCCGACAGGAGAACTACAATGAGCAGTTCTTC
TRBV11-2,TRBJ2-3,NA,NA,CASSWGLAGQDTQYF,TGTGCCAGCAGCTGGGGGCTAGCAGGTCAAGATACGCAGTATTTT
TRBV28,TRBJ1-1,NA,NA,CASSFPVGGDTEAFF,TGTGCCAGCAGTTTTCCTGTAGGGGGTGACACTGAAGCTTTCTTT
TRBV28,TRBJ2-7,NA,NA,CASSLTDSNNYEQYF,TGTGCCAGCAGTTTAACGGACTCCAACAACTACGAGCAGTACTTC